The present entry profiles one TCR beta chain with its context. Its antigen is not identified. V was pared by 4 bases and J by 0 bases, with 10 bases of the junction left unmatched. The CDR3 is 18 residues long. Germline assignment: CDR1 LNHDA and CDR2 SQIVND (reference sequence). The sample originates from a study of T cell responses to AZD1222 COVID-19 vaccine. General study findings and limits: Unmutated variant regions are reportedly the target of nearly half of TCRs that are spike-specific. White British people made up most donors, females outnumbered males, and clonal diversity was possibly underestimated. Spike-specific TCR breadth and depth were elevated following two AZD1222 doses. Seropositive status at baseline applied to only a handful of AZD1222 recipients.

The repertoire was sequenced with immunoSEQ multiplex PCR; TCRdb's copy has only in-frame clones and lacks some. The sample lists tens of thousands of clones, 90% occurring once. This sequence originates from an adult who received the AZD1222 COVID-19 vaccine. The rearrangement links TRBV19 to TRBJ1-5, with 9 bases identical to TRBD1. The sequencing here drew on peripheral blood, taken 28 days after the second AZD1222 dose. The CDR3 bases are TGTGCCAGTAGTAAAACCGGGACAGGGATCTATAGCAATCAGCCCCAGCATTTT. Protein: CASSKTGTGIYSNQPQHF.